A single sample gave rise to the 5 T cell receptor beta chains below, sequenced in a study of shared clonotypes between healthy human individuals. CD45RO-negative, CCR7-positively selected cells formed the naive CD8 fraction, excluding terminally differentiated effector memory CD45RA+ cells. Sequenced by immunoSEQ multiplex PCR; TCRdb stores in-frame clones only, minus some. The sample contains nearly 2 million clones, 85% to 95% of which appear only once. Sample: naive CD8+ T cells sorted from blood. Receptors originate from a man aged 18 to 30 in good health.

This clone was observed once. Other nucleotide sequences in the sample specify the same CDR3. In DNA form, the CDR3 reads TGTGCCAGCAGCTTAGATAACTATGGCTACACCTTC. Encoded protein: CASSLDNYGYTF. This chain connects TRBV5-6 to TRBJ1-2; D remains ambiguous. Trimming pared 2 bases from V and 1 base from J, leaving 3 bases between. Germline V gives CDR1 SGHDT, CDR2 YYEEEE. The CDR3 totals 12 residues.

The chain recombines TRBV21-1 with TRBJ2-7; the table's D call of TRBD1 was not tested on the DNA. TRBV21-1 is an annotated pseudogene. The CDR3 extends over 15 amino acids. CDR3 protein: CASWRPSRGTYEQYF. The CDR3 DNA is TGTGCCAGTTGGCGTCCGTCCAGGGGCACCTACGAGCAGTACTTC.

On this clone itself: The sample carries other DNA sequences with the same CDR3. V gene TRBV4-1 combines with J gene TRBJ2-2, with D unresolved. V was clipped by 0 bases and J by 1 base, with 3 bases between them. The germline gives CDR1 MGHRA, CDR2 YSYEKL. CDR3 size: 14 residues. CDR3 in DNA: TGCGCCAGCAGCCAAGAAGGGAACACCGGGGAGCTGTTTTTT. Translated: CASSQEGNTGELFF.

The gene calls are TRBV11-2 and TRBJ2-5; weak D call: TRBD1 (6 bases). This CDR3 has 14 amino acids. Germline V CDR1 and CDR2: SGHAT, FQNNGV. V was shortened by 6 bases and J by 1 base, with 12 bases between the two germline ends. The CDR3 reads CASRLTGSQETQYF. In DNA form, the CDR3 reads TGTGCCAGCAGGCTAACAGGGTCCCAAGAGACCCAGTACTTC.

V and J are TRBV28 and TRBJ1-6; weak D call: TRBD1 (5 bases). Germline lookup yields CDR1 MDHEN and CDR2 SYDVKM. The CDR3 is 14 residues long. Trimming took 4 bases from V and 5 from J, leaving 9 bases between them. As DNA, the CDR3 is TGTGCCAGCAGTTCGTCAGGGAATAATTCACCCCTCCACTTT. Its translation is CASSSSGNNSPLHF.